This T cell receptor beta chain derives from a study of blood T cell repertoires in COVID-19 (dated by TCRdb to 2020 to 2022). Some background on the complete study: Samples covering the acute and convalescent phases of COVID-19 were provided by collaborators in the United States, Italy and Spain. The prospective study material was composed of cDNA or gDNA derived from T cells, B-cell-depleted T cells, or PBMCs. The dataset comprised deeply sampled blood TCRbeta repertoires from subjects exposed to, actively infected with, or recovered from COVID-19. The repertoires were made available in a free public database intended to serve as a resource for research on the immune response to SARS-CoV-2. Samples came from the ongoing ImmuneRACE study (first 160 participants) plus 1,254 subjects from 6 global collaborators. A de-identified subject ID, COVID-19 status, age in years and sex were almost always included in the sample metadata. Where available, HLA class I and class II types were obtained from metadata supplied by the sample provider rather than from assay-based typing. General study outcomes and caveats: Clinical and demographic metadata were provided uncurated, with the amount varying by source and participant.

TCRbeta CDR3 regions were amplified from genomic DNA by means of the immunoSEQ Assay, a bias-controlled multiplex PCR. The authors' pipeline ran thus. Nucleated cell counts per sample were estimated from amplification of reference gene primers within the assay. To quantify the absolute abundance of each unique TCRbeta CDR3 rearrangement, sequence reads were collapsed and filtered. For each sample, productive Simpson clonality was calculated by taking the square root of Simpson's diversity index across productive rearrangements. Entries here come from immuneACCESS through TCRdb and include only in-frame sequences with V and J called. Some clones fail to appear in such tables; in the studies checked, an unresolved V gene covers under half of the shortfall, and the cause of the remainder is unknown. V and J calls and clone size are as listed in that table; D and trimming were resolved from the DNA. Across this sample there are about 200,000 clones, with about four fifths seen only once. The top ten clones comprise 6.5% to 9.5% of the sample.

Enrolling through a virtual design, the prospective study's participants ranged in age from roughly 18 to 95 years and lived across roughly 23 United States geographic areas. To assign participants to cohorts, the prospective study relied on clinical history that participants themselves reported in a screening survey and a study questionnaire. ImmuneRACE Cohort 3 recovered participants were defined by two consecutive negative NP/OP PCR tests, healthcare professional clearance, or symptom resolution. In the prospective study, mobile phlebotomists collected whole blood, serum and a nasopharyngeal or oropharyngeal swab from each participant. Additional blood draws and questionnaires over an approximately two-month period could optionally be provided by prospective study participants. Blood samples from the prospective study were shipped frozen or at room temperature prior to DNA extraction. The junction shows trimming of 5 bases on V and 2 bases on J, plus 10 bases between the germline ends. The cysteine opens and the phenylalanine closes a CDR3 of 14 amino acids. Only CDR3 DNA remains: 42 bases, in frame from the first base. CDR1 and CDR2 (KGHSH, LQKENI) derive from the germline V gene.

As for this clone: What antigen it recognizes has not been identified. Base qualities are missing; no much larger clone stands one base away.

The sample taken for sequencing was PBMCs or T cells enriched from blood (not recorded which). The sequence was obtained from a man aged 35 to 55 who had recovered from COVID-19. Recombination linked TRBV18 to TRBJ1-5; too little of a D gene remains to name it. The nucleotides read TGTGCCAGCTCAAAGAGAAATGGCAATCAGCCCCAGCATTTT. This translates into CASSKRNGNQPQHF.